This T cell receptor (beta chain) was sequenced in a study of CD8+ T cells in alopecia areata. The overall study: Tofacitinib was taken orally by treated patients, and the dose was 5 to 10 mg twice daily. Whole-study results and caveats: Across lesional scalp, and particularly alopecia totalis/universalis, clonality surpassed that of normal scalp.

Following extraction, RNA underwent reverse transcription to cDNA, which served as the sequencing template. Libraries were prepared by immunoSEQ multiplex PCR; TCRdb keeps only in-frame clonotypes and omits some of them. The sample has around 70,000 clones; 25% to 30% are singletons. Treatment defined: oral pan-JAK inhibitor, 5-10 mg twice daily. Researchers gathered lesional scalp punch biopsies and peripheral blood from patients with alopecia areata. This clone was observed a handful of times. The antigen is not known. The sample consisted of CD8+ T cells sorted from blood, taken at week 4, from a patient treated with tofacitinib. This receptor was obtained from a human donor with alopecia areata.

In nucleotides, the CDR3 is TGCGCCAGCAGCCAAGTTGGGACTTCGAGCTCCTACAATGAGCAGTTCTTC. The encoded protein is CASSQVGTSSSYNEQFF. The V and J genes are TRBV4-1 and TRBJ2-1, with D perhaps TRBD2 (6 bases). Germline V gene sequence: CDR1 MGHRA, CDR2 YSYEKL. The CDR3 loop spans 17 amino acids. The V gene lost 1 base and the J gene lost 0 bases, with 13 bases spanning the gap.